The clone carrying this T cell receptor beta chain was seen at least ten times. Antigen unknown. CDR1 is SGHTA, CDR2 FQGNSA, per germline. Trimming cost V 10 bases and J 2 bases, with 10 bases left between them. The CDR3 covers 12 residues. This entry belongs to a study of blood T cells in healthy people across ages. Findings and caveats of the study: Researchers judged that diversity estimates from one million T cells fell short of true values. What prevented conclusive comparison of naive and antigen-experienced cells was that PBMCs were unsorted. Lack of knowledge of donor CMV status possibly confounded expanded clonotype changes.

The second PCR ran about 6 to 11 cycles with a sample-barcoded 5' primer and J-beta primers. TCRdb independently ran MiXCR on the 5' RACE reads; one entry per CDR3 protein. This table has about 1,500,000 distinct CDR3 sequences, about 28% appearing once. The receptor was derived from a woman aged 25-40 years in good health. The material sequenced was blood. V is TRBV7-2 and J is TRBJ2-3; D uncertain. CDR3 loop: CATAEFTDTQYF. In nucleotides, the CDR3 is TGTGCCACCGCCGAGTTCACAGATACGCAGTATTTT.